The 9 T cell receptor beta chains below all came from one sample that was sequenced in a study of blood T cell repertoires in COVID-19. Sequenced by immunoSEQ multiplex PCR; TCRdb stores in-frame clones only, minus some. The sample holds over 200,000 clones; over 80% are singletons and the top ten take around 30%. The sample consisted of peripheral blood. All receptors derive from a man aged 35 to 55 with acute or convalescent COVID-19.

This clone was detected once. This sequence joins TRBV30 and TRBJ1-2, with D possibly TRBD1 on 5 matching bases. This CDR3 is built from 12 residues. Per the germline V gene, CDR1 is GTSNPN and CDR2 is SVGIG (reference sequence). The ends were cut back, 2 bases at V and 7 bases at J, with 11 bases in the middle. In DNA, the CDR3 is TGTGCCTGGAGTTCCAGGGTTGGTGGCTACACCTTC. This translates into CAWSSRVGGYTF.

The chain couples TRBV6-1 to TRBJ1-4, with unresolved D. V was trimmed by 2 bases and J by 8 bases, leaving 9 bases between them. The CDR3 spans 13 residues. CDR1 and CDR2 from the germline V gene are MNHNS and SASEGT. The CDR3: CASSEIAAEKLFF. The DNA of the CDR3 is TGTGCCAGCAGTGAAATAGCTGCAGAAAAACTGTTTTTT.

The chain joins TRBV5-6 to TRBJ2-1; D may be TRBD2 (6 bases). CDR3 length: 16 amino acids. Germline V lookup: CDR1 SGHDT, CDR2 YYEEEE. Trimming cost V 0 bases and J 2 bases, with 12 bases left between them. The CDR3 DNA reads as TGTGCCAGCAGCTTGGAGCCAGCGGGTACCTACAATGAGCAGTTCTTC. It translates to CASSLEPAGTYNEQFF.

A few counts support this clone. At one end the junction does not follow the germline gene, possibly because of a read error. CDR3 region: CASSLDRGTYTQYF. In DNA form, the CDR3 reads TGCGCCAGCAGCCTCGACAGGGGCACATATACGCAGTATTTT. The J gene is TRBJ2-3, the V gene TRBV4-1; 8 bases fit TRBD1. CDR1 is MGHRA, CDR2 YSYEKL, per germline. The CDR3 runs to 14 residues.

J is TRBJ1-6 and V is TRBV18, with 10 bases identical to TRBD1. The CDR3 has 12 residues. Germline CDR1 reads KGHSH; CDR2 reads LQKENI. V shed 2 bases, J shed 17 bases, and the junction held 3 bases outside the gene matches. The CDR3 reads CASSPGQGEIHF. DNA for the CDR3: TGTGCCAGCTCACCAGGACAGGGGGAGATCCACTTT. The whole variable domain, filled in from reference TRBV18 and TRBJ1-6, reads NAGVMQNPRHLVRRRGQEARLRCSPMKGHSHVYWYRQLPEEGLKFMVYLQKENIIDESGMPKERFSAEFPKEGPSILRIQQVVRGDSAAYFCASSPGQGEIHFGNGTRLTVT.

The chain combines TRBV5-1 with TRBJ1-4; TRBD1 might be the D (5 bases). Germline CDR1 reads SGHRS; CDR2 reads YFSETQ. Between the trimmed V and J ends, which lost 3 bases and 1 base, there was a span of 7 bases. CDR3 size: 14 residues. The CDR3 sequence: CASSSQETNEKLFF. For the CDR3, the DNA is TGCGCCAGCAGCTCACAGGAAACTAATGAAAAACTGTTTTTT. Combining the CDR3 with reference TRBV5-1 and TRBJ1-4 gives the whole variable domain KAGVTQTPRYLIKTRGQQVTLSCSPISGHRSVSWYQQTPGQGLQFLFEYFSETQRNKGNFPGRFSGRQFSNSRSEMNVSTLELGDSALYLCASSSQETNEKLFFGSGTQLSVL.

This clone was recorded a few times. Different DNA sequences within this sample yield the same CDR3. J is TRBJ1-1 and V is TRBV5-1; D unclear. V was trimmed by 4 bases and J by 1 base, leaving 8 bases between them. The CDR3 has 13 amino acids. CDR1 is SGHRS, CDR2 YFSETQ, per germline. CDR3 region: CASSPTGNTEAFF. CDR3 DNA: TGCGCCAGCAGCCCTACGGGGAACACTGAAGCTTTCTTT.

The chain couples TRBV4-3 to TRBJ2-2, with D uncertain. Per germline, CDR1 LGHNA and CDR2 YSLEER. V lost 4 bases, J lost 6 bases, and 9 bases lay in between. The CDR3 spans 13 residues. DNA for the CDR3: TGCGCCAGCAGCCCGACTCGGGCCGGGGAGCTGTTTTTT. Protein product: CASSPTRAGELFF.

The rearrangement links TRBV11-2 to TRBJ2-7, with 7 bases fitting TRBD1. Per germline, CDR1 SGHAT and CDR2 FQNNGV. The CDR3 sequence is 15 residues long. V lost 4 bases and J lost 0; bases outside the gene matches: 6. The CDR3 DNA is TGTGCCAGCAGCTCCGTACAGGGGAGCTCCTACGAGCAGTACTTC. It encodes CASSSVQGSSYEQYF.